This T cell receptor (beta chain) was profiled in a study of regulatory T cells in long-lasting Graves disease. As for the study in general: It was over 5 years of antithyroid drugs, with positive TSH receptor antibodies, that meant persistent Graves' disease. Overall study findings and caveats: Persistent disease was associated with favored TRBV28 usage and with favored use of TRBJ1-2 and TRBJ2-5.

This clonotype showed up many times. Its antigen is undetermined. The time point denotes: persistent/refractory GD, antithyroid drugs over 5 years with positive TRAb. The TCR library was made from RNA extracted from PBMCs. Those enrolled as patients came out of an endocrinology department in Xi'an, China. Germline CDR1 MDHEN, CDR2 SYDVKM. After removal of 1 base from V and 4 bases from J, the junction contained 3 bases not matched to a gene. The CDR3 sequence is 14 residues long. In building TCR beta libraries, iRepertoire HTBI primers were used together with Arm-PCR of CDR3 regions. TCRdb recomputed calls from the multiplex PCR reads with MiXCR, one row per CDR3 protein. The sample records 400,000 to 500,000 distinct CDR3 sequences, around a fifth being singletons.

This sequence was found in a female donor with Graves disease. The sequencing here drew on peripheral blood mononuclear cells (PBMCs), taken when the disease was refractory, from a patient treated with antithyroid drugs. V is TRBV28 and J is TRBJ1-1; 7 bases match TRBD1. The CDR3 spells CASSLLTGSTEAFF. Here the CDR3 DNA reads TGTGCCAGCAGTTTATTGACAGGGTCCACTGAAGCTTTCTTT.